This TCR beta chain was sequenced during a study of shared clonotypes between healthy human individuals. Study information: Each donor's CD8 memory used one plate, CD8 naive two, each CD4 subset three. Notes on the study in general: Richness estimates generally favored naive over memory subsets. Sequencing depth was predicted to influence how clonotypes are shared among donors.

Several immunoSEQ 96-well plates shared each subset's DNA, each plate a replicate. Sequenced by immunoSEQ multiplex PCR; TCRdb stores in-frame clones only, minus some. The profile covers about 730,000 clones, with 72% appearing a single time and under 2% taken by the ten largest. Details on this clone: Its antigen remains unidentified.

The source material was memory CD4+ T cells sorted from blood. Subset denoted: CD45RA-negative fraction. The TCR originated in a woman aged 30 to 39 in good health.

DNA of the CDR3: TGTGCCAGCAGTCTTCCCAGCCGGGGCGCTTACACAGATACGCAGTATTTT. Translation gives CASSLPSRGAYTDTQYF. The V gene is TRBV7-8, the J gene TRBJ2-3; perhaps D is TRBD1 or TRBD2 (5 bases each). V was clipped by 6 bases and J by 2 bases, with 21 bases between them. This CDR3 is 17 amino acids long. Germline V gene sequence: CDR1 SGHVS, CDR2 FQNEAQ.